One sample yielded the 26 T cell receptor beta chains listed below, sequenced in a study of somatic mutations in cytotoxic T cells in rheumatoid arthritis. Using immunoSEQ multiplex PCR, the repertoire was profiled, and TCRdb retains in-frame clones only, with some absent. The top ten hold approximately 67% of the sample, which has 3,000 to 4,500 clones, approximately 80% seen once. The source material was CD8+ T cells sorted from blood. These receptors all stem from a middle-aged man with rheumatoid arthritis.

V is TRBV4-3 and J is TRBJ2-7; 8 nucleotides align to TRBD1. The CDR3 runs 14 residues. J was trimmed by 5 bases and V by 5 bases; bases with no gene match: 8. Germline assignment: CDR1 LGHNA and CDR2 YSLEER. The CDR3 bases are TGCGCCAGCAGCATCCTCCCGGGACAGGACGAGCAGTACTTC. It encodes CASSILPGQDEQYF.

This rearrangement joins TRBV5-5 to TRBJ1-2, with unresolved D. The V and J ends lost 4 bases and 0 bases respectively, with 13 bases between them. The CDR3 is made up of 15 amino acids. Per the germline V gene, CDR1 is SGHKS and CDR2 is YYEKEE (reference sequence). CDR3 sequence: CASSDQRVANYGYTF. CDR3 sequence (DNA): TGTGCCAGCAGCGATCAACGGGTAGCTAACTATGGCTACACCTTC.

The V gene is TRBV9, the J gene TRBJ2-3, with D perhaps TRBD1 (5 bases). CDR1 SGDLS and CDR2 YYNGEE come from the germline V gene. V shed 0 bases and J shed 2 bases, with 13 bases lying between them. The CDR3 totals 16 residues. The CDR3 spells CASSVGPDRVTDTQYF. The CDR3 DNA reads TGTGCCAGCAGCGTAGGCCCTGACAGAGTCACAGATACGCAGTATTTT.

The CDR3 sequence is CASSPDSHTGELFF. DNA for the CDR3: TGTGCCAGCAGCCCTGACAGTCACACCGGGGAGCTGTTTTTT. V is TRBV7-9 and J is TRBJ2-2; D is possibly TRBD1 (5 bases). The CDR3 length is 14 residues. The germline gives CDR1 SEHNR, CDR2 FQNEAQ (reference sequence). Deletions cut 5 bases from V and 3 bases from J, with 10 bases between.

This clone was observed a single time. V usage is TRBV10-3 and J usage is TRBJ1-1, with D maybe TRBD1 (5 bases). The length of the CDR3 is 13 residues. The ends were cut back, 4 bases at V and 4 bases at J, with 10 bases in the middle. Germline CDR1 is ENHRY and CDR2 is SYGVKD. The CDR3 loop reads CAISAKGSTEAFF. CDR3 sequence (DNA): TGTGCCATCAGTGCGAAGGGGTCCACTGAAGCTTTCTTT.

The chain joins TRBV11-2 to TRBJ2-3; TRBD1 matches 7 bases. CDR1 is SGHAT, CDR2 FQNNGV, per germline. The length of the CDR3 is 15 residues. V shed 1 base and J 2 bases; nucleotides not matched to a gene: 3. This CDR3 reads CASSLGQGHTDTQYF. Here the CDR3 DNA reads TGTGCCAGCAGCTTAGGACAGGGACACACAGATACGCAGTATTTT.

The genes are TRBV6-6 and TRBJ1-2, with a tentative D call TRBD1 (6 bases). The germline V and J ends were trimmed by 11 bases and 1 base, with 14 bases remaining between them. The CDR3 is made up of 13 amino acids. Germline CDR1 reads MNHNY; CDR2 reads SVGAGI (reference sequence). CDR3: CAYRTEHNYGYTF. The CDR3, as DNA: TGTGCCTACAGGACAGAGCATAACTATGGCTACACCTTC.

The chain is built from TRBV9 and TRBJ2-7; TRBD2 might be the D (6 bases). This CDR3 is 14 amino acids long. Trimming removed 0 bases from V and 6 bases from J, with 13 bases in between. Germline V gene data show CDR1 as SGDLS and CDR2 as YYNGEE. The CDR3 nucleotides are TGTGCCAGCAGCGTAGCTTACCGGGGAGGCGAGCAGTACTTC. Its protein product is CASSVAYRGGEQYF.

The rearrangement links TRBV27 to TRBJ2-1, with a weak D call TRBD2 (6 bases). Trimming stripped 5 bases from V and 3 bases from J, with 14 bases between. The CDR3 has 15 amino acids. In germline, CDR1 is MNHEY, CDR2 SMNVEV (reference sequence). The CDR3 bases are TGTGCCAGCAGTACACTAGCTTCCATCTACAATGAGCAGTTCTTC. This codes for CASSTLASIYNEQFF.

The chain is built from TRBV7-8 and TRBJ2-5; no reliable D call. The germline CDR1 and CDR2 sequences are SGHVS and FQNEAQ. Deletions cut 5 bases from V and 1 base from J, with 11 bases between. The CDR3 runs to 14 residues. The CDR3 reads CASSDPGIQETQYF. In DNA form, the CDR3 reads TGTGCCAGCAGCGACCCAGGTATCCAAGAGACCCAGTACTTC.

The gene calls are TRBV4-1 and TRBJ2-1; TRBD2 might be the D (6 bases). Trimming left V 8 bases short and J 9 bases short, with 17 bases between. The CDR3 sequence is 13 residues long. The V gene's germline CDR1 is MGHRA and CDR2 YSYEKL. DNA of the CDR3: TGCGCCAGCGCTGTTCTAGGCGGGGTTGAGCAGTTCTTC. Amino acids: CASAVLGGVEQFF.

This chain uses TRBV28 with TRBJ2-1; 11 nucleotides agree with TRBD1. V lost 4 bases to trimming and J lost 7 bases; unmatched junction nucleotides: 6. Germline V gives CDR1 MDHEN, CDR2 SYDVKM. There are 15 residues in the CDR3. The CDR3 sequence: CASSSGTGGVNEQFF. The CDR3 nucleotides are TGTGCCAGCAGTTCCGGGACAGGGGGTGTTAATGAGCAGTTCTTC.

The chain uses TRBV21-1 and TRBJ2-1; the table names TRBD2, a call not compared with the DNA. TRBV21-1 is shown as a pseudogene. This CDR3 has 14 amino acids. CDR3 DNA: TGTGCCAGCAGCCGGGGTGTAGCCATTAATGAGCAGTTCTTC. This translates into CASSRGVAINEQFF.

The chain is built from TRBV2 and TRBJ2-7; 8 nucleotides align to TRBD1. The CDR3 spans 15 residues. V lost 8 bases to trimming and J lost 0 bases; unmatched junction nucleotides: 9. The germline V gene encodes CDR1 SNHLY and CDR2 FYNNEI. CDR3: CASSYGQGLSYEQYF. CDR3 DNA sequence: TGTGCCAGCTCCTACGGACAGGGCCTCTCCTACGAGCAGTACTTC.

The V call is TRBV30, the J call TRBJ1-1; D not certain. Looked up from germline, CDR1 is GTSNPN and CDR2 is SVGIG (reference sequence). With 0 bases removed from V and 6 bases from J, the gap between germline ends came to 8 bases. This CDR3 has 12 residues. The CDR3 protein is CAWSVGRAEAFF. Written as DNA, the CDR3 is TGTGCCTGGAGTGTAGGGAGGGCTGAAGCTTTCTTT.

The chain is built from TRBV9 and TRBJ2-5; 7 nucleotides match TRBD2. The J call may be faulty, since TRBJ2-7 better matches the DNA end. Germline CDR1 and CDR2: SGDLS and YYNGEE. The CDR3 is made up of 16 amino acids. The CDR3 is CASSPRRAGANNEQYF. DNA of the CDR3: TGTGCCAGCAGCCCACGTAGGGCGGGAGCCAATAACGAGCAGTACTTC.

V gene TRBV7-9 combines with J gene TRBJ2-1; tentatively, D is TRBD2 (5 bases). The CDR3 sequence is 14 residues long. V was trimmed by 6 bases and J by 6 bases, leaving 15 bases between them. The germline CDR1 and CDR2 sequences are SEHNR and FQNEAQ (reference sequence). Here the CDR3 DNA reads TGTGCCAGCAGGCTGGTCCCCGGACTCAATGAGCAGTTCTTC. Its translation: CASRLVPGLNEQFF.

This clone showed up just once. The rearrangement links TRBV11-2 to TRBJ2-7; 9 bases fit TRBD1. V lost 4 bases, J lost 4 bases, and 8 bases stayed unmatched. The germline CDR1 and CDR2 sequences are SGHAT and FQNNGV. This CDR3 contains 15 residues. CDR3 loop: CASSYHDRGKYEQYF. The CDR3 bases are TGTGCCAGCAGCTACCACGACAGGGGGAAGTACGAGCAGTACTTC.

J is TRBJ2-3 and V is TRBV6-1; TRBD2 aligns across 7 bases. Germline assignment: CDR1 MNHNS and CDR2 SASEGT. CDR3 length: 18 residues. V shed 2 bases and J 0 bases; nucleotides not matched to a gene: 11. CDR3 DNA sequence: TGTGCCAGCAGTGAACTCCCCCCTCTAGCGGACAGCACAGATACGCAGTATTTT. This encodes CASSELPPLADSTDTQYF.

The chain uses TRBV30 and TRBJ2-3, with D possibly being TRBD2 (6 bases). V lost 2 bases and J 4 bases, leaving 13 bases between the germline ends. CDR3 length: 14 amino acids. The germline V gene encodes CDR1 GTSNPN and CDR2 SVGIG (reference sequence). The CDR3 protein is CAWSSGPGADTQYF. The CDR3 nucleotides read TGTGCCTGGAGTTCGGGGCCGGGGGCAGATACGCAGTATTTT.

The chain uses TRBV4-2 and TRBJ2-7, with a possible D match to TRBD1 (5 bases). Trimming shortened V by 0 bases and J by 2 bases, and 11 bases separated the two germline ends. Germline V gene data show CDR1 as LGHNA and CDR2 as YNFKEQ. The length of the CDR3 is 15 residues. The CDR3, as DNA: TGTGCCAGCAGCCAAGAGGAAGGGGCCCCCTACGAGCAGTACTTC. This gives the protein CASSQEEGAPYEQYF.

The gene calls are TRBV6-4 and TRBJ2-3; 9 bases map to TRBD2. After removal of 5 bases from V and 1 base from J, the junction contained 4 bases not matched to a gene. Germline-derived CDR1 and CDR2 are MRHNA and SNTAGT. The CDR3 spans 15 residues. The CDR3 sequence: CASSIAGEGTDTQYF. The CDR3 coding sequence is TGTGCCAGCAGTATAGCGGGAGAAGGCACAGATACGCAGTATTTT.

V is TRBV27 and J is TRBJ1-5; 9 bases are a match to TRBD1. CDR3 size: 12 residues. Germline lookup yields CDR1 MNHEY and CDR2 SMNVEV (reference sequence). V shed 8 bases and J 4 bases; nucleotides not matched to a gene: 0. The CDR3 is CASGTGNQPQHF. The CDR3 DNA reads TGTGCCAGCGGGACAGGGAATCAGCCCCAGCATTTT.

This sequence joins TRBV6-5 and TRBJ2-7, with D perhaps matching TRBD2 (5 bases). Trimming took 8 bases from V and 0 from J, leaving 11 bases between them. This CDR3 is 13 amino acids long. Per the germline V gene, CDR1 is MNHEY and CDR2 is SVGAGI. The DNA for the CDR3 is TGTGCCAGCCGGCGGGTGGGCTCCTACGAGCAGTACTTC. This gives the protein CASRRVGSYEQYF.

This clone was picked up one time. The rearrangement uses TRBV5-1 and TRBJ2-7; 10 bases match TRBD1. V dropped 0 bases and J dropped 7; count of bases not matched to a gene: 7. Germline CDR1 reads SGHRS; CDR2 reads YFSETQ. The CDR3 sequence is 15 residues long. In DNA form, the CDR3 reads TGCGCCAGCAGCTTGGATCCGGGACAGGGGTGGGAGCAGTACTTC. Protein sequence: CASSLDPGQGWEQYF.

This chain connects TRBV28 to TRBJ1-4; 10 bases match TRBD1. CDR1 MDHEN and CDR2 SYDVKM come from the germline V gene. J lost 6 bases, V lost 8 bases, and 12 bases had no gene match. This CDR3 region has 16 residues. The chain's CDR3 is CASRDRGFGWDEKLFF. CDR3 nucleotide sequence: TGTGCCAGCCGGGACAGGGGCTTCGGTTGGGATGAAAAACTGTTTTTT.